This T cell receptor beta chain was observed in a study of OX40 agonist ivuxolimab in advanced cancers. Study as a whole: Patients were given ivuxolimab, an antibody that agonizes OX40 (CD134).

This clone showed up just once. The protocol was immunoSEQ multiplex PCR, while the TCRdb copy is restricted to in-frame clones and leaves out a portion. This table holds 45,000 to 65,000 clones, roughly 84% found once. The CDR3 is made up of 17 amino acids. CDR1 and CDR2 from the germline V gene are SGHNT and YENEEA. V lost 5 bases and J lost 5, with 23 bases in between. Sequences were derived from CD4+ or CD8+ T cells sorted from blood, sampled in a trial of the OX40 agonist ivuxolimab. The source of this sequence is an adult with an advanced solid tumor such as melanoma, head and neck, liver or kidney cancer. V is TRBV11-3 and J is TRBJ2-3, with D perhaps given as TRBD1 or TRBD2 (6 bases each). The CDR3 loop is CASSTGGRGPRVDTQYF. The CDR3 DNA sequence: TGTGCCAGCAGCACCGGCGGCCGGGGGCCCCGCGTAGATACGCAGTATTTT. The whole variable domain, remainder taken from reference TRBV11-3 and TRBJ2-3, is EAGVVQSPRYKIIEKKQPVAFWCNPISGHNTLYWYLQNLGQGPELLIRYENEEAVDDSQLPKDRFSAERLKGVDSTLKIQPAELGDSAVYLCASSTGGRGPRVDTQYFGPGTRLTVL.